The rows below give T cell receptor beta chains drawn from one sample of a study of T cells in Graves' hyperthyroidism and ophthalmopathy. TCRdb re-called the multiplex PCR reads with MiXCR, one entry per CDR3 protein. The repertoire holds 640,000 or so distinct CDR3 sequences, with 12% to 15% as singletons. The sequencing sample was made of blood. These receptors were obtained from a woman aged 18-29 years with Graves' ophthalmopathy. Both conserved end residues are part of each CDR3. Each record gives: V gene, J gene, CDR3 protein.

TRBV20-1	TRBJ2-7	CSASGTSGNEQYF
TRBV30	TRBJ2-7	CAWSSGTDYEQYF
TRBV3-1	TRBJ2-3	CASSHSGDFLDTQYF
TRBV13	TRBJ2-7	CASSPRMGYEQYF
TRBV2	TRBJ1-2	CASRADRARGYTF
TRBV12-3/TRBV12-4	TRBJ2-3	CASSLPGELTDTQYF
TRBV7-9	TRBJ2-7	CASSSGVPAEQYF
TRBV20-1	TRBJ1-4	CSARFPGGTGGEKLFF
TRBV7-9	TRBJ1-4	CASSPTGTGVPTSEKLFF
TRBV7-2	TRBJ2-7	CASSLAQTSGGGKQYF
TRBV20-1	TRBJ2-7	CSARSGTGKYHEQYF
TRBV9	TRBJ2-7	CASSAGTSPYEQYF
TRBV2	TRBJ2-7	CASSPDGSSYEQYF
TRBV2	TRBJ2-7	CASSEARRGYEQYF
TRBV28	TRBJ2-3	CASSPPLAGATDTQYF
TRBV12-3/TRBV12-4	TRBJ2-2	CASSWDRENTGELFF
TRBV19	TRBJ2-7	CASSSPFEQYF
TRBV7-2	TRBJ2-3	CASSSREQGTQYF
TRBV7-6	TRBJ2-5	CASSPMTGGRETQYF
TRBV29-1	TRBJ2-1	CSVEDLSGSGYEQFF
TRBV7-3	TRBJ2-7	CASSLYGQSSYEQYF
TRBV5-4	TRBJ2-2	CASSLGWLAGPTGELFF
TRBV6-5	TRBJ2-2	CASSYSAESSGSVPNTGELFF
TRBV29-1	TRBJ1-1	CSVDRGRGTEAFF
TRBV19	TRBJ2-1	CASSIRPRNQFGEQFF
TRBV7-2	TRBJ2-5	CASSLGGRDTETQYF
TRBV29-1	TRBJ1-2	CSVGGQNYGYTF
TRBV20-1	TRBJ2-2	CSARGLTGTSGRQDVNTGELFF
TRBV9	TRBJ2-2	CASSKGRELFF